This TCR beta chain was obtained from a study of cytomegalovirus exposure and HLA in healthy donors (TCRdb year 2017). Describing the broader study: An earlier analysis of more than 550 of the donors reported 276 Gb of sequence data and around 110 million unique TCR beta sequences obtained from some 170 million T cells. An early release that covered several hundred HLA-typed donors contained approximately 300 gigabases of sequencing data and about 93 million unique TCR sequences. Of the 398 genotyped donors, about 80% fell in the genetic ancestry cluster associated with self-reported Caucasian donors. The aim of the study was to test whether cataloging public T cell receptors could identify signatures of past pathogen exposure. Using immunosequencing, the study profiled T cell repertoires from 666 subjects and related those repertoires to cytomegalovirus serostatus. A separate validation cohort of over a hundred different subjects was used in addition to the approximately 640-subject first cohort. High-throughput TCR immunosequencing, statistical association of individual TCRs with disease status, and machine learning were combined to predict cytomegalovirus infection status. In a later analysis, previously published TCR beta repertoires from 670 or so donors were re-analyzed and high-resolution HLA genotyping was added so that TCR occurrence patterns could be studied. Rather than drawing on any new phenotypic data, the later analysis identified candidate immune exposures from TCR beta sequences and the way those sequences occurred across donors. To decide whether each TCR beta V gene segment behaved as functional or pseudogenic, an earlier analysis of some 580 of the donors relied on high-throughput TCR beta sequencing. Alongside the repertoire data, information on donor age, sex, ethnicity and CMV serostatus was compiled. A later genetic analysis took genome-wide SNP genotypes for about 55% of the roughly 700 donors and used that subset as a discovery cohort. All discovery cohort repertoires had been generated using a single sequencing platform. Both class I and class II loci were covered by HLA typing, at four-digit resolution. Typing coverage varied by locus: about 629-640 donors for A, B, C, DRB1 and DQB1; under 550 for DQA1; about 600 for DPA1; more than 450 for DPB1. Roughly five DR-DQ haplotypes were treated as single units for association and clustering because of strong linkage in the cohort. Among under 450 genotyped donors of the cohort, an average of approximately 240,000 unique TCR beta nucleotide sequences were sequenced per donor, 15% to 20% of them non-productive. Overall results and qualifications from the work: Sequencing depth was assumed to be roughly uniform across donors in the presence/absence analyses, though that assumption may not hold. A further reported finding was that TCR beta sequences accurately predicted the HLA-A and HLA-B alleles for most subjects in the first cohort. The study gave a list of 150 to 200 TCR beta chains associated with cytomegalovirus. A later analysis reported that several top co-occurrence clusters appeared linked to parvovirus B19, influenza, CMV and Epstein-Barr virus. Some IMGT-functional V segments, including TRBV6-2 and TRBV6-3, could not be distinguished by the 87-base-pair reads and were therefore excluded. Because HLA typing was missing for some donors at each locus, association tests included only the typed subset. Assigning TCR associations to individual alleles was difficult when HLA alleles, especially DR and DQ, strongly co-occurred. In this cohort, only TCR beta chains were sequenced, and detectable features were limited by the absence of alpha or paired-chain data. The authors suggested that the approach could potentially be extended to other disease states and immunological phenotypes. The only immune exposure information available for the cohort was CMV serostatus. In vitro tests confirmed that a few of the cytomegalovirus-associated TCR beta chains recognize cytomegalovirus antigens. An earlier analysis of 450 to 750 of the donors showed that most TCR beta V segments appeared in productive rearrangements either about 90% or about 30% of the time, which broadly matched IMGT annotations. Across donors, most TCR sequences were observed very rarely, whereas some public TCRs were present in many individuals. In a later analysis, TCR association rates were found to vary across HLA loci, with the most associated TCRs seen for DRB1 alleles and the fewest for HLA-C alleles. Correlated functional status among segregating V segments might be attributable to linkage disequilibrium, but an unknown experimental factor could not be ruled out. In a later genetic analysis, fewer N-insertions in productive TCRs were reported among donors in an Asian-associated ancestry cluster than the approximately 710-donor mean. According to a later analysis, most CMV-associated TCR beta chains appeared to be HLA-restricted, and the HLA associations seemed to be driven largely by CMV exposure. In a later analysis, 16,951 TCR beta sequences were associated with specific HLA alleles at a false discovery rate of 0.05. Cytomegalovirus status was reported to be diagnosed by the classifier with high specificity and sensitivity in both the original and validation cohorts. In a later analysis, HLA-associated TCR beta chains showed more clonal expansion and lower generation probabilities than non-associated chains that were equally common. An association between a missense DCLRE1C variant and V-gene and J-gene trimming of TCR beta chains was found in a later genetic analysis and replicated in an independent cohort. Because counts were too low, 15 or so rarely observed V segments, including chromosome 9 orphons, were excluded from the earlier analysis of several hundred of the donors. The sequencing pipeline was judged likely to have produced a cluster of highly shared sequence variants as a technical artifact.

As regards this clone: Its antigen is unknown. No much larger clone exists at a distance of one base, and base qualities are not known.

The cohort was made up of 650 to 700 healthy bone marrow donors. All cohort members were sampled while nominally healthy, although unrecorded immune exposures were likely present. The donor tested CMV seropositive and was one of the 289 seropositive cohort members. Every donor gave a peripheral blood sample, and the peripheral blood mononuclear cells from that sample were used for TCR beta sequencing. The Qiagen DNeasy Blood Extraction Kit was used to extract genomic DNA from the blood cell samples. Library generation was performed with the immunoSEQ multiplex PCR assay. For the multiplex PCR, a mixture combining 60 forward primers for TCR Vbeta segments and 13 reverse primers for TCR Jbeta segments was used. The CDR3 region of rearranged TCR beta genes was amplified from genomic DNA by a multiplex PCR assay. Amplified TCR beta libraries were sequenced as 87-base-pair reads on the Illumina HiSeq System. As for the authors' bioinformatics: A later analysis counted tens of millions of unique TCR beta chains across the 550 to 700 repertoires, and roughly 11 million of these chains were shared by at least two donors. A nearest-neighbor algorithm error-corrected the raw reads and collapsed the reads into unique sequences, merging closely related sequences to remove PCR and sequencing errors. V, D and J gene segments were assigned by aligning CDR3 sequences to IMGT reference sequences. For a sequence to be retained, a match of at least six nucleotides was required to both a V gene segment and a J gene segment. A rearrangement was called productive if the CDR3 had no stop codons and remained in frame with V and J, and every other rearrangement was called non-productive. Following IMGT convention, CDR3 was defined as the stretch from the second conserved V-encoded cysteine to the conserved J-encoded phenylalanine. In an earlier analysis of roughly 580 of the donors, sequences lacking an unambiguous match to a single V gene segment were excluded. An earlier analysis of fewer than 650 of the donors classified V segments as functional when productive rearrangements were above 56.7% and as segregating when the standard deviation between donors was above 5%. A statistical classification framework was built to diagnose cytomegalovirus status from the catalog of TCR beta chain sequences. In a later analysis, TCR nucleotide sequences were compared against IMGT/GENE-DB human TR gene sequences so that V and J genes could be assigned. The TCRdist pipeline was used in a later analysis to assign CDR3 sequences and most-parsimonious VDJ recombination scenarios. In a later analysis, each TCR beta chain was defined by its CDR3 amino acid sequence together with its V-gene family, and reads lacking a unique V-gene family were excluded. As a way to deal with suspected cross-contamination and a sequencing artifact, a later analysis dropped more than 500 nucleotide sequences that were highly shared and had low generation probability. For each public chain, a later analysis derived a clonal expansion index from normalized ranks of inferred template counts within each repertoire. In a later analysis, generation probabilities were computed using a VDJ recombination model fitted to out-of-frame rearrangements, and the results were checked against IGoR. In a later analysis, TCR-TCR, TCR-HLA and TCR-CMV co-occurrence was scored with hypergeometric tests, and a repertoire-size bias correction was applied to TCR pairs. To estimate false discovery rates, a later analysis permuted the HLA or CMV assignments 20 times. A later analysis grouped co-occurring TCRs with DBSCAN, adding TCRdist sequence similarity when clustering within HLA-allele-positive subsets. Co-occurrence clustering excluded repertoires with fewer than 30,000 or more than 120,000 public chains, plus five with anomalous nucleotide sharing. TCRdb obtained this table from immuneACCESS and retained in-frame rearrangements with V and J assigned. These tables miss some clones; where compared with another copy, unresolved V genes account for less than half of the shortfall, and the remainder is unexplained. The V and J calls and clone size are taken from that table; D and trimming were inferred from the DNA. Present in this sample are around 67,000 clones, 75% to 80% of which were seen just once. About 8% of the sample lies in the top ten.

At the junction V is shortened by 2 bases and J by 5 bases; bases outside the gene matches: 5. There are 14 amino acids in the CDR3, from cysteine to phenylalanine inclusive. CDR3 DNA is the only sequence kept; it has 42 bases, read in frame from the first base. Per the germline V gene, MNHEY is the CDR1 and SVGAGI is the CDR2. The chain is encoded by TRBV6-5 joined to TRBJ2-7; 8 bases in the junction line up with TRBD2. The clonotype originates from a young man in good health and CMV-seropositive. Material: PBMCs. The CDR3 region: CASSYGSGENEQYF. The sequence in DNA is TGTGCCAGCAGTTACGGTAGCGGGGAAAACGAGCAGTACTTC.